Listed here are 10 T cell receptor beta chains from one sample, sequenced in a study of T cell responses to AZD1222 COVID-19 vaccine. Profiling relied on immunoSEQ multiplex PCR, and the TCRdb table lists in-frame clones only, not all of them. The repertoire holds about 170,000 clones, 75% to 90% seen once, with 6.5% to 8.5% in the top ten. Sample: peripheral blood, taken on day 0 of AZD1222 vaccination. These receptors all stem from an adult in good health.

This clone was counted once. This chain uses TRBV19 with TRBJ1-6, with unresolved D. The CDR3 sequence is 17 residues long. Trimming took off 4 bases at V and 0 bases at J, with 13 bases between the two ends. Per germline, CDR1 LNHDA and CDR2 SQIVND (reference sequence). CDR3 bases: TGTGCCAGTAGTAAACCCCGGGAGAGCTCCTATAATTCACCCCTCCACTTT. Protein sequence: CASSKPRESSYNSPLHF.

V usage is TRBV28 and J usage is TRBJ2-5; D remains ambiguous. The V end lost 3 bases, the J end lost 5 bases, and 10 bases lay between the germline ends. CDR1 and CDR2 from the germline V gene are MDHEN and SYDVKM. This CDR3 spans 13 amino acids. In nucleotides, the CDR3 is TGTGCCAGCAGTTTCCAGGCGGTTGAGACCCAGTACTTC. It encodes CASSFQAVETQYF.

The genes are TRBV6-5 and TRBJ1-1; D is ambiguous. Germline CDR1 MNHEY, CDR2 SVGAGI. The V end lost 2 bases, the J end lost 2 bases, and 6 bases lay between the germline ends. The CDR3 totals 13 residues. Here the CDR3 reads CASSYGINTEAFF. The CDR3 coding sequence is TGTGCCAGCAGTTACGGGATCAACACTGAAGCTTTCTTT.

The CDR3 bases are TGTGCCAGCAGCCAGAACAGAGATACGAAGAATTCACCCCTCCACTTT. Translating gives CASSQNRDTKNSPLHF. The rearrangement links TRBV3-1 (or the pseudogene TRBV3-2) to TRBJ1-6; no firm D call. Trimming removed 3 bases at V and 7 bases at J, with 16 bases between. The length of the CDR3 is 16 residues. CDR1 LGHDT and CDR2 YNNKEL come from the germline V gene (reference sequence).

J is TRBJ2-7 and V is TRBV9; 8 bases map to TRBD2. CDR1 and CDR2 from the germline V gene are SGDLS and YYNGEE. The J segment lost 3 bases and the V segment lost 0 bases, leaving 2 bases of the junction unmatched. The CDR3 totals 14 residues. The CDR3 nucleotides are TGTGCCAGCAGCGTAGATGGGACTAGCTACGAGCAGTACTTC. Amino acid sequence: CASSVDGTSYEQYF.

The rearrangement links TRBV9 to TRBJ2-4; possibly TRBD1 for D (6 bases). V lost 4 bases and J 8 bases, leaving 25 bases between the germline ends. In germline, CDR1 is SGDLS, CDR2 YYNGEE. The CDR3 runs 17 residues. Here the CDR3 reads CASSPMGDINLVDIQYF. CDR3 nucleotides: TGTGCCAGCAGCCCCATGGGGGACATAAATTTGGTGGACATTCAGTACTTC.

Only a few counts were recorded for this clone. The chain links TRBV5-1 to TRBJ1-1; unclear D gene. The germline V and J ends were trimmed by 4 bases and 2 bases, with 15 bases remaining between them. The CDR3 spans 15 residues. Germline CDR1 SGHRS, CDR2 YFSETQ. In nucleotides, the CDR3 is TGCGCCAGCAGCCCCCTCCAGGATTTTAACACTGAAGCTTTCTTT. It encodes CASSPLQDFNTEAFF.

V is TRBV6-1 and J is TRBJ2-7; perhaps TRBD1 as D (5 bases). Germline CDR1 MNHNS, CDR2 SASEGT. V was trimmed by 2 bases and J by 4 bases, leaving 9 bases between them. CDR3 length equals 13 residues. CDR3 bases: TGTGCCAGCAGTGAACAGGGCTTGTACGAGCAGTACGTC. It codes for CASSEQGLYEQYV.

This sequence joins TRBV28 and TRBJ1-5; 7 bases agree with TRBD1. The CDR3 has 15 residues. Germline assignment: CDR1 MDHEN and CDR2 SYDVKM. V lost 5 bases, J lost 1 base, and 5 bases stayed unmatched. CDR3 sequence reads: CASSKPGGSNQPQHF. The CDR3 DNA reads as TGTGCCAGCAGTAAACCAGGGGGAAGCAATCAGCCCCAGCATTTT.

The chain has TRBV5-4 and TRBJ1-2; tentative D call: TRBD1 (6 bases). Germline V gene sequence: CDR1 SGHNT, CDR2 YYREEE (reference sequence). With 0 bases removed from V and 7 bases from J, the gap between germline ends came to 16 bases. The CDR3 loop spans 15 amino acids. This CDR3 reads CASSLGFDRTVGYTF. Written as DNA, the CDR3 is TGTGCCAGCAGCTTGGGTTTTGACAGGACCGTTGGCTACACCTTC.